In this sample, the clone carrying this T cell receptor (beta chain) turned up many times. One end of the junction is discordant with germline, which a read error may explain. These data are taken from a study of T cells in Graves' hyperthyroidism and ophthalmopathy. The germline gives CDR1 MDHEN, CDR2 SYDVKM. This CDR3 spans 18 amino acids. Researchers took RNA transcripts and amplified the TCR beta CDR3 regions from them. The primer set for the first-round RT-PCR of the TCR CDR3 was HTBI. In TCRdb, the multiplex PCR reads were re-called with MiXCR into one record per CDR3 protein. The table lists about 500,000 distinct CDR3 sequences, about 15% of them singletons, with roughly 29% in the top ten.

This chain uses TRBV28 with TRBJ1-5; 10 positions match TRBD1. What was sequenced was blood. This receptor was identified in a woman aged 25 to 45 with Graves' ophthalmopathy. CDR3 DNA sequence: TGTGCCAGCAGGTTATTGGGACAGGGGTCTATTAGCAATCAGCCCCAGCATTTT. Translated: CASRLLGQGSISNQPQHF.